Each of the 30 T cell receptor beta chains below was sequenced from the same sample in a study of cytomegalovirus exposure and HLA in healthy donors. The data were produced by immunoSEQ multiplex PCR, yet TCRdb's version contains in-frame clones alone and is incomplete. The table shows 100,000 to 150,000 clones, with 89% occurring only once. The sample taken for sequencing was PBMCs. The receptors here all came from a woman aged 18-29 years in good health and CMV-seronegative.

The chain carries TRBV6-5 and TRBJ1-2; 11 nucleotides match TRBD1. With 0 bases clipped from V and 7 bases from J, the junction kept 7 bases outside the gene matches. Germline-derived CDR1 and CDR2 are MNHEY and SVGAGI. The CDR3 has 16 residues. CDR3 nucleotide sequence: TGTGCCAGCAGTTACTCCCCTCCCGGGACAGGGGGTGGCTACACCTTC. As protein: CASSYSPPGTGGGYTF.

This chain uses TRBV4-3 with TRBJ2-5, with 8 bases fitting TRBD1. Germline V gives CDR1 LGHNA, CDR2 YSLEER. The CDR3 runs to 13 residues. V lost 1 base and J lost 5; bases outside the gene matches: 0. CDR3 protein: CASSQAGGETQYF. Here the CDR3 DNA reads TGCGCCAGCAGCCAAGCAGGGGGCGAGACCCAGTACTTC.

V and J are TRBV7-9 and TRBJ2-7; possibly TRBD1 for D (5 bases). Germline values: CDR1 SEHNR, CDR2 FQNEAQ (reference sequence). Trimming removed 1 base from V and 4 bases from J, with 17 bases in between. The CDR3 covers 16 residues. CDR3 protein: CASSLEVAGKGYEQYF. CDR3 in DNA: TGTGCCAGCAGCTTAGAGGTCGCAGGGAAAGGTTACGAGCAGTACTTC.

The chain links TRBV5-1 to TRBJ2-7, with D perhaps matching TRBD2 (5 bases). Germline CDR1 is SGHRS and CDR2 is YFSETQ. The CDR3 is 13 amino acids. Trimming left V 1 base short and J 7 bases short, with 12 bases between. CDR3 amino acids: CASSLNDEGEQYF. In DNA form, the CDR3 reads TGCGCCAGCAGCTTGAACGATGAGGGAGAGCAGTACTTC.

V usage is TRBV28 and J usage is TRBJ1-4; D is unresolved. The CDR3 has 12 residues. V lost 2 bases and J lost 10, with 8 bases in between. From germline, CDR1 is MDHEN and CDR2 SYDVKM. In nucleotides, the CDR3 is TGTGCCAGCAGTTTAGGATACAGAAAACTGTTTTTT. It codes for CASSLGYRKLFF.

This clone is a singleton in its sample. J is TRBJ2-3 and V is TRBV5-6; 8 nucleotides align to TRBD2. The CDR3 runs 15 residues. V shed 4 bases and J 4 bases; nucleotides not matched to a gene: 8. Germline V lookup: CDR1 SGHDT, CDR2 YYEEEE. The CDR3 region is CASSPRGGRSDTQYF. The CDR3 DNA reads as TGTGCCAGCAGCCCCCGGGGGGGGCGGTCAGATACGCAGTATTTT.

V gene TRBV28 combines with J gene TRBJ2-3, with 12 bases identical to TRBD2. There are 19 residues in the CDR3. CDR1 MDHEN and CDR2 SYDVKM come from the germline V gene. V lost 6 bases and J lost 5; bases outside the gene matches: 18. The chain's CDR3 is CASRPLGWSSGGGIDTQYF. CDR3 nucleotide sequence: TGTGCCAGCAGACCCCTAGGTTGGTCTAGCGGGGGGGGGATAGATACGCAGTATTTT.

The V call is TRBV5-1, the J call TRBJ2-5, with TRBD2 matching over 11 bases. The ends lost 0 bases at V and 4 bases at J; junction bases unmatched: 2. The CDR3 totals 15 residues. Germline CDR1 SGHRS, CDR2 YFSETQ. The CDR3 DNA is TGCGCCAGCAGCTTGGTAGCGGGAGGGGGAGAGACCCAGTACTTC. Translating it yields CASSLVAGGGETQYF.

The chain uses TRBV5-1 and TRBJ2-2; 7 nucleotides agree with TRBD1. The CDR3 totals 13 residues. V gave up 4 bases and J gave up 6 bases; unmatched junction bases: 3. From germline, CDR1 is SGHRS and CDR2 YFSETQ. The CDR3, as DNA: TGCGCCAGCAGCCAGGGGGTATCCGGGGAGCTGTTTTTT. Translated, it gives CASSQGVSGELFF.

The chain employs TRBV10-3 and TRBJ2-5, with D hard to call. CDR1 ENHRY and CDR2 SYGVKD come from the germline V gene. The CDR3 is 11 residues long. The V gene lost 5 bases and the J gene lost 2 bases, with 3 bases spanning the gap. The DNA for the CDR3 is TGTGCCATCAGTATACAAGAGACCCAGTACTTC. Translating gives CAISIQETQYF.

V and J are TRBV6-6 and TRBJ2-1; 10 bases map to TRBD1. J was trimmed by 9 bases and V by 6 bases; bases with no gene match: 11. Germline CDR1 and CDR2: MNHNY and SVGAGI (reference sequence). CDR3 size: 15 residues. The CDR3 loop reads CASSQPGQGLGEQFF. The CDR3 nucleotides are TGTGCCAGCAGCCAGCCGGGACAGGGGTTGGGTGAGCAGTTCTTC.

CDR3 sequence (DNA): TGTGCCAGCCAGCGGGACCCAAGCTCCTACGAGCAGTACTTC. It encodes CASQRDPSSYEQYF. This sequence joins TRBV7-2 and TRBJ2-7; TRBD2 matches 7 bases. With V trimmed by 8 bases and J by 0 bases, 7 bases remained unmatched. From germline, CDR1 is SGHTA and CDR2 FQGNSA. This CDR3 contains 14 residues.

J is TRBJ1-4 and V is TRBV18; TRBD1 matches 10 bases. Germline trimming cut 4 bases from V and 5 bases from J; bases unmatched to any gene: 1. The V gene's germline CDR1 is KGHSH and CDR2 LQKENI. The CDR3 is 14 amino acids. DNA for the CDR3: TGTGCCAGCTCACTGGGACAGGGGAATGAAAAACTGTTTTTT. This translates into CASSLGQGNEKLFF. The whole variable domain, filled in from reference TRBV18 and TRBJ1-4, reads NAGVMQNPRHLVRRRGQEARLRCSPMKGHSHVYWYRQLPEEGLKFMVYLQKENIIDESGMPKERFSAEFPKEGPSILRIQQVVRGDSAAYFCASSLGQGNEKLFFGSGTQLSVL.

The chain carries TRBV29-1 and TRBJ2-5; perhaps TRBD2 as D (5 bases). V dropped 6 bases and J dropped 4 bases, with 15 bases sitting between them. The V gene's germline CDR1 is SQVTM and CDR2 ANQGSEA. The CDR3 loop spans 13 amino acids. The CDR3 is CSVPKLEGETQYF. Written as DNA, the CDR3 is TGCAGCGTCCCCAAGCTAGAGGGAGAGACCCAGTACTTC.

This chain connects TRBV6-6 to TRBJ1-2; 8 positions agree with TRBD1. Germline CDR1 MNHNY, CDR2 SVGAGI (reference sequence). J was trimmed by 6 bases and V by 2 bases; bases with no gene match: 11. This CDR3 contains 16 residues. CDR3 in DNA: TGTGCCAGCAGTTACGGGGATAGACAGGGGATGCATGGCTACACCTTC. It is translated as CASSYGDRQGMHGYTF.

V and J are TRBV19 and TRBJ2-2; TRBD1 agrees at 7 bases. The CDR3 totals 15 residues. The V gene end was trimmed by 4 bases and the J gene end by 5 bases; junction bases not matched to a gene: 7. Germline CDR1 LNHDA, CDR2 SQIVND (reference sequence). This chain's CDR3 is CASSNNRGGTGELFF. CDR3 nucleotide sequence: TGTGCCAGTAGTAACAACAGGGGCGGTACCGGGGAGCTGTTTTTT.

The chain employs TRBV27 and TRBJ2-3, with D unresolved. CDR1 is MNHEY, CDR2 SMNVEV, per germline (reference sequence). The CDR3 covers 12 residues. Trimming left V 6 bases short and J 3 bases short, with 7 bases between. The CDR3 sequence is CASSLATDTQYF. The CDR3 DNA is TGTGCCAGCAGCTTGGCTACAGATACGCAGTATTTT.

The V call is TRBV7-9, the J call TRBJ2-7, with 7 bases identical to TRBD2. The V segment lost 3 bases and the J segment 7 bases; nucleotides outside the gene matches: 6. Germline values: CDR1 SEHNR, CDR2 FQNEAQ (reference sequence). CDR3 length: 13 residues. The CDR3 spells CASSFTQAGEQYF. CDR3 DNA sequence: TGTGCCAGCAGCTTTACGCAAGCGGGGGAGCAGTACTTC. Using reference TRBV7-9 and TRBJ2-7 for the parts outside the CDR3, the full variable domain is DTGVSQNPRHKITKRGQNVTFRCDPISEHNRLYWYRQTLGQGPEFLTYFQNEAQLEKSRLLSDRFSAERPKGSFSTLEIQRTEQGDSAMYLCASSFTQAGEQYFGPGTRLTVT.

The genes are TRBV14 and TRBJ2-7; 8 nucleotides align to TRBD2. The CDR3 runs to 15 residues. V shed 1 base, J shed 7 bases, and the junction held 9 bases outside the gene matches. Germline values: CDR1 SGHDN, CDR2 FVKESK. The DNA for the CDR3 is TGTGCCAGCAGCCAAGCCGCAGCGGGAGTGGGTGAGCAGTACTTC. It specifies CASSQAAAGVGEQYF.

This sequence joins TRBV18 and TRBJ2-7; 9 nucleotides line up with TRBD2. CDR1 KGHSH and CDR2 LQKENI come from the germline V gene. J lost 1 base, V lost 2 bases, and 0 bases had no gene match. The CDR3 is 14 amino acids. CDR3 sequence (DNA): TGTGCCAGCTCACCAGCGGGAGGGTCCTACGAGCAGTACTTC. Translating gives CASSPAGGSYEQYF.

The chain is built from TRBV30 and TRBJ2-1; 8 bases fit TRBD1. With 4 bases clipped from V and 6 bases from J, the junction kept 11 bases outside the gene matches. The germline CDR1 and CDR2 sequences are GTSNPN and SVGIG (reference sequence). The CDR3 loop spans 15 amino acids. The DNA of the CDR3 is TGTGCCTGGAACGAAGGGACAGGCCTGGGCAATGAGCAGTTCTTC. Translation: CAWNEGTGLGNEQFF.

CDR3 sequence (DNA): TGTGCCAGCAGTGCCGGGACAGGTGGCTACACCTTC. It codes for CASSAGTGGYTF. The rearrangement joins TRBV28 to TRBJ1-2; TRBD1 matches 8 bases. Losses at the gene ends were 5 bases for V and 7 bases for J; bases not matched to a gene: 3. CDR1 and CDR2 from the germline V gene are MDHEN and SYDVKM. The CDR3 consists of 12 residues.

This chain joins TRBV28 and TRBJ2-7; 10 bases are shared with TRBD2. The V and J ends lost 5 bases and 5 bases, in that order; junction bases with no gene match: 6. Germline values: CDR1 MDHEN, CDR2 SYDVKM. CDR3 length: 14 amino acids. The CDR3 nucleotides read TGTGCCAGCAGTCTACGGACTAGCGGAAACGAGCAGTACTTC. Protein product: CASSLRTSGNEQYF.

The rearrangement uses TRBV19 and TRBJ1-1; D unclear. The CDR3 length is 14 residues. V shed 5 bases and J shed 8 bases, with 18 bases lying between them. CDR1 LNHDA and CDR2 SQIVND come from the germline V gene (reference sequence). The CDR3 loop is CASSRRSALGEAFF. The CDR3 region has the DNA TGTGCCAGTAGTCGACGGTCCGCGCTCGGGGAAGCTTTCTTT. Combining the CDR3 with reference TRBV19 and TRBJ1-1 gives the whole variable domain DGGITQSPKYLFRKEGQNVTLSCEQNLNHDAMYWYRQDPGQGLRLIYYSQIVNDFQKGDIAEGYSVSREKKESFPLTVTSAQKNPTAFYLCASSRRSALGEAFFGQGTRLTVV.

In this sample, this clone is medium-sized. The V gene is TRBV7-6, the J gene TRBJ2-3; 7 bases are a match to TRBD1. Germline V lookup: CDR1 SGHVS, CDR2 FNYEAQ. V lost 1 base to trimming and J lost 5 bases; unmatched junction nucleotides: 9. The CDR3 spans 16 residues. For the CDR3, the DNA is TGTGCCAGCAGCTTAGTAGGGTCAGGGGGTATAGATACGCAGTATTTT. Encoded protein: CASSLVGSGGIDTQYF. Looking up the rest from reference TRBV7-6 and TRBJ2-3 gives the full variable domain: GAGVSQSPRYKVTKRGQDVALRCDPISGHVSLYWYRQALGQGPEFLTYFNYEAQQDKSGLPNDRFSAERPEGSISTLTIQRTEQRDSAMYRCASSLVGSGGIDTQYFGPGTRLTVL.

The chain carries TRBV14 and TRBJ2-3; no definite D call. V was shortened by 2 bases and J by 1 base, with 7 bases between the two germline ends. Per germline, CDR1 SGHDN and CDR2 FVKESK. The CDR3 runs 14 residues. This CDR3 is CASSQFPGTDTQYF. In nucleotides, the CDR3 is TGTGCCAGCAGCCAATTTCCGGGCACAGATACGCAGTATTTT. The full variable domain, in which reference TRBV14 and TRBJ2-3 provide the parts outside the CDR3, is EAGVTQFPSHSVIEKGQTVTLRCDPISGHDNLYWYRRVMGKEIKFLLHFVKESKQDESGMPNNRFLAERTGGTYSTLKVQPAELEDSGVYFCASSQFPGTDTQYFGPGTRLTVL.

The V and J genes are TRBV29-1 and TRBJ2-7, with 7 bases fitting TRBD1. The CDR3 length is 14 residues. The ends lost 0 bases at V and 5 bases at J; junction bases unmatched: 7. The germline CDR1 and CDR2 sequences are SQVTM and ANQGSEA. The CDR3 protein is CSVEDSYQGDEQYF. In DNA, the CDR3 is TGCAGCGTTGAAGATTCTTATCAGGGGGACGAGCAGTACTTC.

This chain connects TRBV5-6 to TRBJ2-7; TRBD1 matches at 7 bases. The trim removed 0 bases at V and 7 bases at J, leaving 4 bases unmatched. There are 13 residues in the CDR3. CDR1 is SGHDT, CDR2 YYEEEE, per germline. CDR3: CASSLEGAREQYF. The CDR3 DNA follows: TGTGCCAGCAGCTTGGAGGGGGCCAGGGAGCAGTACTTC.

The rearrangement links TRBV30 to TRBJ1-4; D is possibly TRBD1 (6 bases). V lost 5 bases to trimming and J lost 8 bases, with 15 bases between them. The CDR3 runs to 13 residues. CDR1 and CDR2 (germline): GTSNPN, SVGIG (reference sequence). CDR3 DNA: TGTGCCTGGGGAACAGGGTTGGACGAAAAACTGTTTTTT. Translated: CAWGTGLDEKLFF.

The chain joins TRBV6-5 to TRBJ1-2; D is undetermined. Germline assignment: CDR1 MNHEY and CDR2 SVGAGI. The CDR3 runs 15 residues. V was cut by 2 bases and J by 3 bases, with 13 bases left in between. The CDR3: CASSYSGIRDYGYTF. The CDR3 DNA follows: TGTGCCAGCAGTTACAGTGGTATACGCGACTATGGCTACACCTTC.